A single sample is the source of the 21 T cell receptor beta chains below, sequenced in a study of T cells in Graves' hyperthyroidism and ophthalmopathy. From RNA transcripts, TCR beta CDR3 regions were amplified. HTBI primers were the set used in a first-round RT-PCR of the TCR CDR3. TCRdb analysed the multiplex PCR reads with MiXCR anew, one entry per CDR3 protein. The sample records fewer than 750,000 distinct CDR3 sequences, approximately 15% being singletons. The sample was blood. The receptor source for this set is a woman in her fifties or sixties with Graves' ophthalmopathy.

This clonotype was detected a few times. The chain recombines TRBV7-2 with TRBJ1-1; D call uncertain. Trimming cost V 7 bases and J 1 base, with 13 bases left between them. The germline CDR1 and CDR2 sequences are SGHTA and FQGNSA. The CDR3 has 14 residues. The CDR3 DNA sequence: TGTGCCAGCAACCGATGGACGGGGAACACTGAAGCTTTCTTT. Protein sequence: CASNRWTGNTEAFF.

This clonotype has only a few counts. V gene TRBV20-1 combines with J gene TRBJ2-2; 8 bases are shared with TRBD2. The CDR3 sequence is 15 residues long. The germline V gene has CDR1 DFQATT and CDR2 SNEGSKA (reference sequence). V lost 0 bases to trimming and J lost 7 bases; unmatched junction nucleotides: 7. CDR3 residues: CSARDTSGGFGELFF. CDR3 DNA sequence: TGCAGTGCTAGAGACACCTCGGGGGGGTTCGGGGAGCTGTTTTTT.

About this clonotype: Being one base from a much bigger clone, this may be a read error. The genes are TRBV19 and TRBJ2-1; 12 bases are shared with TRBD2. The ends lost 7 bases at V and 4 bases at J; junction bases unmatched: 11. The CDR3 covers 17 residues. From germline, CDR1 is LNHDA and CDR2 SQIVND (reference sequence). This chain's CDR3 is CASTPGASGRAYNEQFF. The CDR3 DNA reads as TGTGCCAGTACCCCCGGGGCTAGCGGGAGGGCTTACAATGAGCAGTTCTTC.

There are many counts of this clonotype. This chain joins TRBV7-8 and TRBJ2-1; 7 bases fit TRBD2. Unmatched junction bases numbered 8, after V lost 1 base and J lost 5 bases. Per the germline V gene, CDR1 is SGHVS and CDR2 is FQNEAQ. The CDR3 is made up of 16 amino acids. CDR3 residues: CASSLVGGSKDNEQFF. As DNA, the CDR3 is TGTGCCAGCAGCTTAGTAGGCGGGAGTAAGGACAATGAGCAGTTCTTC.

This clonotype was observed many times. This chain connects TRBV7-2 to TRBJ2-3, with TRBD2 matching over 13 bases. This CDR3 spans 15 amino acids. Germline-derived CDR1 and CDR2 are SGHTA and FQGNSA. V lost 1 base and J lost 6; bases outside the gene matches: 1. This chain's CDR3 is CASSLVTSGRDTQYF. As DNA, the CDR3 is TGTGCCAGCAGCTTAGTGACTAGCGGGAGGGATACGCAGTATTTT.

This clonotype was recorded many times. This rearrangement joins TRBV30 to TRBJ2-7, with a tentative D call TRBD1 (6 bases). CDR3 size: 15 residues. Trimming took 0 bases from V and 2 from J, leaving 14 bases between them. Germline-derived CDR1 and CDR2 are GTSNPN and SVGIG (reference sequence). CDR3 nucleotide sequence: TGTGCCTGGAGTGTACCGGTGGGACACCCCTACGAGCAGTACTTC. Protein: CAWSVPVGHPYEQYF.

The chain is built from TRBV5-1 and TRBJ2-3, with 11 positions matching TRBD2. The CDR3 is 15 residues long. Unmatched junction bases numbered 5, after V lost 1 base and J lost 7 bases. Germline CDR1 SGHRS, CDR2 YFSETQ. The CDR3 DNA reads TGCGCCAGCAGCTTGCTGGCTAGCGGGGGGAATACGCAGTATTTT. It yields the protein CASSLLASGGNTQYF.

This clonotype has just a few counts. This chain connects TRBV7-6 to TRBJ2-7, with 16 bases fitting TRBD2. Germline V gives CDR1 SGHVS, CDR2 FNYEAQ. CDR3 size: 16 residues. Trimming removed 3 bases from V and 6 bases from J; junction bases left unmatched: 5. This chain's CDR3 is CASSFGTSGRGREQYF. DNA for the CDR3: TGTGCCAGCAGCTTCGGGACTAGCGGGAGGGGACGCGAGCAGTACTTC.

This clonotype was picked up a small number of times. This rearrangement joins TRBV29-1 to TRBJ1-1; 8 bases align to TRBD1. CDR3 length equals 14 residues. Losses at the gene ends were 7 bases for V and 5 bases for J; bases not matched to a gene: 12. The germline V gene has CDR1 SQVTM and CDR2 ANQGSEA. CDR3 sequence reads: CSGGSRDRGTEAFF. The CDR3 coding sequence is TGCAGCGGTGGGAGCCGTGACAGGGGAACTGAAGCTTTCTTT.

The sample holds a few counts of this clonotype. The rearrangement joins TRBV20-1 to TRBJ1-1; TRBD1 aligns across 9 bases. The CDR3 contains 15 residues. CDR1 is DFQATT and CDR2 is SNEGSKA in the germline V gene (reference sequence). V dropped 6 bases and J dropped 0; count of bases not matched to a gene: 8. This chain's CDR3 is CSATDRGEMNTEAFF. The DNA for the CDR3 is TGCAGTGCCACCGACAGGGGGGAGATGAACACTGAAGCTTTCTTT.

This clonotype was detected many times. This CDR3 reads CASSPKRLAPNTGELFF. The CDR3 nucleotides are TGTGCCAGCAGCCCAAAACGACTAGCGCCGAACACCGGGGAGCTGTTTTTT. This chain uses TRBV7-8 with TRBJ2-2, with 8 bases lining up with TRBD2. After removal of 5 bases from V and 0 bases from J, the junction contained 8 bases not matched to a gene. The germline V gene has CDR1 SGHVS and CDR2 FQNEAQ. There are 17 residues in the CDR3.

At least ten counts were recorded for this clonotype. The chain has TRBV7-9 and TRBJ2-1, with a tentative D call TRBD1 (6 bases). V was pared by 1 base and J by 6 bases, with 13 bases between. The CDR3 is 15 amino acids. From germline, CDR1 is SEHNR and CDR2 FQNEAQ (reference sequence). CDR3 amino acids: CASSLGTGSSNEQFF. The DNA for the CDR3 is TGTGCCAGCAGCTTAGGAACAGGGTCGAGCAATGAGCAGTTCTTC.

This clonotype was picked up many times. The chain employs TRBV7-2 and TRBJ2-2; D uncertain. The CDR3 length is 14 residues. Trimming shortened V by 3 bases and J by 7 bases, and 12 bases separated the two germline ends. CDR1 and CDR2 (germline): SGHTA, FQGNSA. CDR3 coding DNA: TGTGCCAGCAGCTTGGATCGTTGGGACGGGGAGCTGTTTTTT. This sequence encodes CASSLDRWDGELFF. The variable domain in full, with the rest retrieved from reference TRBV7-2 and TRBJ2-2, is GAGVSQSPSNKVTEKGKDVELRCDPISGHTALYWYRQSLGQGLEFLIYFQGNSAPDKSGLPSDRFSAERTGGSVSTLTIQRTQQEDSAVYLCASSLDRWDGELFFGEGSRLTVL.

Note on this clonotype: This may come from a read error, since a much larger clone is one base off. The chain recombines TRBV20-1 with TRBJ2-7, with 8 positions matching TRBD2. The germline gives CDR1 DFQATT, CDR2 SNEGSKA (reference sequence). The V gene end was trimmed by 7 bases and the J gene end by 3 bases; junction bases not matched to a gene: 8. There are 13 residues in the CDR3. CDR3 amino acids: CSVTPLAGYEQYF. CDR3 sequence (DNA): TGCAGTGTTACCCCGCTAGCGGGCTACGAGCAGTACTTC.

The V and J genes are TRBV6-1 and TRBJ1-1; 11 positions match TRBD1. Germline CDR1 MNHNS, CDR2 SASEGT. The CDR3 covers 17 residues. Trimming at V came to 6 bases and at J to 4 bases, leaving 13 bases not matched to a gene. CDR3 region: CASRTPGQGVVGTEAFF. DNA of the CDR3: TGTGCCAGCAGGACCCCGGGACAGGGGGTTGTTGGCACTGAAGCTTTCTTT.

The V call is TRBV5-1, the J call TRBJ2-1; D call uncertain. The CDR3 sequence is 14 residues long. The V end lost 6 bases, the J end lost 2 bases, and 12 bases lay between the germline ends. Looked up from germline, CDR1 is SGHRS and CDR2 is YFSETQ. CDR3 amino acids: CASIHPKAYNEQFF. The CDR3 DNA sequence: TGCGCCAGCATTCACCCTAAGGCCTACAATGAGCAGTTCTTC.

This clonotype has more than one count but fewer than ten. The V gene is TRBV4-2, the J gene TRBJ1-1; TRBD1 matches 9 bases. The CDR3 extends over 16 amino acids. Germline V gene sequence: CDR1 LGHNA, CDR2 YNFKEQ. V trimming: 5 bases; J trimming: 1 base; junction bases outside the gene matches: 8. CDR3 loop: CASSYDRGERNTEAFF. CDR3 in DNA: TGTGCCAGCAGCTATGACAGGGGGGAAAGGAACACTGAAGCTTTCTTT.

This clonotype was detected only a few times. The V call is TRBV13, the J call TRBJ2-3, with D possibly being TRBD1 or TRBD2 (5 bases each). Germline values: CDR1 PRHDT, CDR2 FYEKMQ (reference sequence). Trimming removed 5 bases from V and 5 bases from J, with 26 bases in between. The CDR3 loop spans 18 amino acids. The CDR3 nucleotides are TGTGCCAGCAGCGGACGGGACGGCGGAGAGGGTATTAGAGATACGCAGTATTTT. Translation: CASSGRDGGEGIRDTQYF.

The chain uses TRBV6-1 and TRBJ2-7, with D unresolved. The V end lost 7 bases, the J end lost 3 bases, and 7 bases lay between the germline ends. Germline CDR1 and CDR2: MNHNS and SASEGT. The length of the CDR3 is 11 residues. CDR3 nucleotides: TGTGCCAGCACTCCCCACTACGAGCAGTACTTC. It codes for CASTPHYEQYF.

The sample holds many counts of this clonotype. This chain joins TRBV7-2 and TRBJ2-7, with 10 bases aligning to TRBD1. The CDR3 sequence is 16 residues long. The germline gives CDR1 SGHTA, CDR2 FQGNSA. V trimming: 3 bases; J trimming: 1 base; junction bases outside the gene matches: 6. The CDR3 sequence: CASSFAGTGASYEQYF. CDR3 DNA sequence: TGTGCCAGCAGCTTCGCCGGGACAGGGGCGTCCTACGAGCAGTACTTC. Complete variable domain (other parts from reference TRBV7-2 and TRBJ2-7): GAGVSQSPSNKVTEKGKDVELRCDPISGHTALYWYRQSLGQGLEFLIYFQGNSAPDKSGLPSDRFSAERTGGSVSTLTIQRTQQEDSAVYLCASSFAGTGASYEQYFGPGTRLTVT.

There are many counts of this clonotype. The chain carries TRBV7-2 and TRBJ2-4; TRBD2 aligns across 16 bases. Germline V gene sequence: CDR1 SGHTA, CDR2 FQGNSA. This CDR3 has 13 amino acids. V was pared by 5 bases and J by 15 bases, with 4 bases of the junction left unmatched. CDR3 in amino acids: CASSAGTSGRGYF. The CDR3 bases are TGTGCCAGCAGCGCCGGGACTAGCGGGAGGGGGTACTTC. Together with reference TRBV7-2 and TRBJ2-4, the CDR3 gives the full variable domain: GAGVSQSPSNKVTEKGKDVELRCDPISGHTALYWYRQSLGQGLEFLIYFQGNSAPDKSGLPSDRFSAERTGGSVSTLTIQRTQQEDSAVYLCASSAGTSGRGYFGAGTRLSVL.